Listed below are T cell receptor beta chains from one sample, sequenced in a study of cytomegalovirus exposure and HLA in healthy donors. Using immunoSEQ multiplex PCR, the repertoire was profiled, and TCRdb retains in-frame clones only, with some absent. The repertoire holds 90,000 to 120,000 clones, with 82% as singletons. Sequenced input: PBMCs. These receptors originate from a man aged 30-40 years in good health and CMV-seropositive. Each CDR3 is given with its conserved first and last residue. Fields, in order: J gene, V gene, clone size, D gene, CDR3 protein, CDR3 DNA. A D gene is named only where the DNA matches it firmly. Size values are once, few and many counts, or a class for expanded clones, and some rows have none.

J: TRBJ2-7
V: TRBV5-3
size: -
D: TRBD1
CDR3: CARSCGETGKYEQYF
DNA: TGTGCCAGAAGCTGCGGAGAGACAGGGAAGTACGAGCAGTACTTC

J: TRBJ2-3
V: TRBV6-1
size: -
D: -
CDR3: CASSWRGVTDTQYF
DNA: TGTGCCAGCAGCTGGCGGGGAGTCACAGATACGCAGTATTTT

J: TRBJ2-5
V: TRBV4-1
size: -
D: -
CDR3: CASSQDSGGWETQYF
DNA: TGCGCCAGCAGCCAAGATAGTGGGGGGTGGGAGACCCAGTACTTC

J: TRBJ2-7
V: TRBV6-5
size: -
D: TRBD2
CDR3: CASSLGTNNEQYF
DNA: TGTGCCAGCAGTCTTGGGACTAACAACGAGCAGTACTTC

J: TRBJ1-2
V: TRBV7-9
size: -
D: -
CDR3: CASSLPGDYGYTF
DNA: TGTGCCAGCAGCTTACCAGGGGACTATGGCTACACCTTC

J: TRBJ1-2
V: TRBV19
size: -
D: -
CDR3: CASSKRPTTAYGYTF
DNA: TGTGCCAGTAGTAAGCGCCCGACCACGGCCTATGGCTACACCTTC

J: TRBJ1-1
V: TRBV11-2
size: once
D: -
CDR3: CASSFSRTEAFF
DNA: TGTGCCAGCAGCTTTTCCAGAACTGAAGCTTTCTTT

J: TRBJ2-3
V: TRBV19
size: -
D: -
CDR3: CASSITYDTDTQYF
DNA: TGTGCCAGTAGTATAACCTACGACACAGATACGCAGTATTTT

J: TRBJ2-5
V: TRBV19
size: -
D: -
CDR3: CASSVKRGETQYF
DNA: TGTGCCAGTAGTGTTAAAAGAGGAGAGACCCAGTACTTC

J: TRBJ2-7
V: TRBV7-6
size: -
D: TRBD2
CDR3: CASSLASGGEQYF
DNA: TGTGCCAGCAGCTTAGCAAGCGGGGGCGAGCAGTACTTC

J: TRBJ2-7
V: TRBV9
size: -
D: -
CDR3: CASSPSGAAYEQYF
DNA: TGTGCCAGCAGCCCGAGTGGGGCAGCCTACGAGCAGTACTTC

J: TRBJ2-7
V: TRBV5-5
size: few
D: -
CDR3: CASSLVGAVYEQYF
DNA: TGTGCCAGCAGCTTGGTAGGGGCAGTCTACGAGCAGTACTTC

J: TRBJ2-7
V: TRBV7-2
size: -
D: -
CDR3: CASSLVPEYAYEQYF
DNA: TGTGCCAGCAGCTTAGTCCCGGAGTACGCCTACGAGCAGTACTTC

J: TRBJ2-7
V: TRBV6-5
size: -
D: -
CDR3: CASRYGGAFSYEQYF
DNA: TGTGCCAGCCGATACGGCGGGGCCTTCTCCTACGAGCAGTACTTC

J: TRBJ2-7
V: TRBV5-1
size: few
D: -
CDR3: CASSAQSPGQGYEQYF
DNA: TGCGCCAGCAGCGCGCAGTCACCGGGACAAGGATACGAGCAGTACTTC

J: TRBJ1-3
V: TRBV5-5
size: -
D: -
CDR3: CASSLVISGNTIYF
DNA: TGTGCCAGCAGCTTGGTTATCTCTGGAAACACCATATATTTT

J: TRBJ1-4
V: TRBV4-1
size: -
D: TRBD1
CDR3: CASSQERGRGSEKLFF
DNA: TGCGCCAGCAGCCAAGAAAGGGGCAGGGGGAGTGAAAAACTGTTTTTT

J: TRBJ2-3
V: TRBV10-2
size: -
D: TRBD2
CDR3: CASSGLAGGPDTQYF
DNA: TGCGCCAGCAGTGGTTTAGCGGGGGGGCCAGATACGCAGTATTTT

J: TRBJ2-7
V: TRBV13
size: -
D: TRBD1
CDR3: CASSLYPPRTGGYEQYF
DNA: TGTGCCAGCAGCTTATACCCCCCAAGGACAGGGGGATACGAGCAGTACTTC

J: TRBJ2-7
V: TRBV5-4
size: -
D: -
CDR3: CASSLAGNHEQYF
DNA: TGTGCCAGCAGCTTAGCAGGGAACCACGAGCAGTACTTC

J: TRBJ1-2
V: TRBV7-9
size: -
D: TRBD1
CDR3: CASSLADRANYGYTF
DNA: TGTGCCAGCAGCTTAGCGGACAGGGCTAACTATGGCTACACCTTC

J: TRBJ1-4
V: TRBV5-1
size: -
D: TRBD1
CDR3: CASSGGTGLNEKLFF
DNA: TGCGCCAGCAGCGGCGGGACAGGCCTTAATGAAAAACTGTTTTTT

J: TRBJ2-1
V: TRBV14
size: -
D: TRBD2
CDR3: CASSLRDYRRSLYNEQFF
DNA: TGTGCCAGCAGCCTCCGGGACTACCGACGAAGTCTCTACAATGAGCAGTTCTTC

J: TRBJ1-1
V: TRBV11-2
size: -
D: -
CDR3: CASSLDTHRAGFF
DNA: TGTGCCAGCAGCTTAGATACCCACAGGGCGGGTTTCTTT

J: TRBJ2-3
V: TRBV7-9
size: -
D: -
CDR3: CASSTDRFTDTQYF
DNA: TGTGCCAGCAGCACCGACAGATTCACAGATACGCAGTATTTT

J: TRBJ2-3
V: TRBV6-5
size: -
D: TRBD2
CDR3: CASSYYPGLATDTQYF
DNA: TGTGCCAGCAGTTACTATCCGGGACTAGCGACAGATACGCAGTATTTT

J: TRBJ1-2
V: TRBV5-6
size: -
D: -
CDR3: CASSPAGPYGYTF
DNA: TGTGCCAGCAGCCCCGCTGGCCCCTATGGCTACACCTTC

J: TRBJ2-2
V: TRBV4-1
size: -
D: -
CDR3: CASSQGRGITGELFF
DNA: TGCGCCAGCAGCCAAGGAAGGGGGATCACCGGGGAGCTGTTTTTT

J: TRBJ2-7
V: TRBV5-4
size: -
D: TRBD1
CDR3: CASRTGTGYEQYF
DNA: TGTGCCAGCAGAACCGGGACAGGCTACGAGCAGTACTTC

J: TRBJ1-3
V: TRBV10-2
size: -
D: -
CDR3: CASSGAGKRTGNTIYF
DNA: TGCGCCAGCAGTGGGGCAGGGAAAAGGACTGGAAACACCATATATTTT

J: TRBJ1-1
V: TRBV29-1
size: -
D: -
CDR3: CSVESLGGVNTEAFF
DNA: TGCAGCGTTGAGTCCTTGGGGGGTGTGAACACTGAAGCTTTCTTT

J: TRBJ2-1
V: TRBV6-8
size: -
D: -
CDR3: CASSLTAVRGEQFF
DNA: TGTGCCAGCAGTCTTACAGCGGTCCGAGGTGAGCAGTTCTTC

J: TRBJ2-7
V: TRBV10-3
size: -
D: -
CDR3: CAICPGLESSYEQYF
DNA: TGTGCCATCTGCCCAGGACTCGAAAGCTCCTACGAGCAGTACTTC

J: TRBJ1-4
V: TRBV7-9
size: -
D: -
CDR3: CASSLVQGGEKLFF
DNA: TGTGCCAGCAGCTTAGTACAGGGCGGTGAAAAACTGTTTTTT

J: TRBJ1-1
V: TRBV19
size: -
D: -
CDR3: CASSLGDTEAFF
DNA: TGTGCCAGTAGCCTAGGTGACACTGAAGCTTTCTTT

J: TRBJ1-2
V: TRBV5-4
size: -
D: TRBD1
CDR3: CASSRGQNDYNYGYTF
DNA: TGTGCCAGCAGCAGGGGACAGAACGATTATAACTATGGCTACACCTTC

J: TRBJ1-6
V: TRBV9
size: -
D: -
CDR3: CASSEGVQGSYNSPLHF
DNA: TGTGCCAGCAGCGAAGGGGTTCAGGGCTCCTATAATTCACCCCTCCACTTT

J: TRBJ2-7
V: TRBV30
size: -
D: TRBD2
CDR3: CAWLQAAGGEQYF
DNA: TGTGCCTGGCTCCAAGCGGCGGGGGGCGAGCAGTACTTC

J: TRBJ1-5
V: TRBV15
size: once
D: -
CDR3: CATSRDFNNQPQHF
DNA: TGTGCCACCAGCAGAGATTTCAACAATCAGCCCCAGCATTTT

J: TRBJ2-6
V: TRBV9
size: -
D: -
CDR3: CASSIIRGSGANVLTF
DNA: TGTGCCAGCAGCATAATCAGGGGCTCTGGGGCCAACGTCCTGACTTTC

J: TRBJ2-2
V: TRBV4-1
size: -
D: -
CDR3: CASSQEGGTGELFF
DNA: TGCGCCAGCAGCCAAGAAGGGGGAACCGGGGAGCTGTTTTTT

J: TRBJ2-1
V: TRBV4-1
size: -
D: TRBD2
CDR3: CASSQLGLAGTEQFF
DNA: TGCGCCAGCAGCCAGTTGGGACTAGCGGGGACTGAGCAGTTCTTC

J: TRBJ2-1
V: TRBV5-1
size: -
D: -
CDR3: CASARRDRYEQFF
DNA: TGCGCCAGCGCCCGGAGGGATCGGTATGAGCAGTTCTTC

J: TRBJ2-7
V: TRBV14
size: once
D: TRBD2
CDR3: CASSLRTGLAGEQYF
DNA: TGTGCCAGCAGCCTGAGAACAGGACTAGCCGGGGAGCAGTACTTC

J: TRBJ2-5
V: TRBV5-4
size: -
D: TRBD1
CDR3: CASSSSDRAETQYF
DNA: TGTGCCAGCAGCTCCTCGGACAGGGCGGAGACCCAGTACTTC

J: TRBJ1-2
V: TRBV9
size: few
D: -
CDR3: CASSVAPGVANYGYTF
DNA: TGTGCCAGCAGCGTAGCACCGGGGGTAGCTAACTATGGCTACACCTTC

J: TRBJ2-7
V: TRBV5-4
size: -
D: TRBD1
CDR3: CASSHRTGGHEQYF
DNA: TGTGCCAGCAGCCACCGGACAGGGGGCCACGAGCAGTACTTC

J: TRBJ2-3
V: TRBV30
size: -
D: TRBD2
CDR3: CAWSSGLAGVRDTQYF
DNA: TGTGCCTGGAGCTCGGGACTAGCGGGGGTGAGAGATACGCAGTATTTT

J: TRBJ2-4
V: TRBV19
size: -
D: -
CDR3: CASSIAGLAKNIQYF
DNA: TGTGCCAGTAGTATAGCAGGTTTAGCCAAAAACATTCAGTACTTC

J: TRBJ1-2
V: TRBV7-9
size: -
D: TRBD1
CDR3: CASSSRATGGDGYTF
DNA: TGTGCCAGCAGCTCCCGGGCGACAGGGGGTGATGGCTACACCTTC

J: TRBJ1-6
V: TRBV19
size: -
D: -
CDR3: CASSIGGTVFYPDSPLHF
DNA: TGTGCCAGTAGTATTGGCGGGACGGTATTCTATCCTGATTCACCCCTCCACTTT

J: TRBJ1-4
V: TRBV7-9
size: -
D: -
CDR3: CASTLQGGSEKLFF
DNA: TGTGCCAGCACCCTACAGGGAGGGAGTGAAAAACTGTTTTTT

J: TRBJ2-7
V: TRBV6-1
size: -
D: -
CDR3: CASSESSEPLHEQYF
DNA: TGTGCCAGCAGTGAAAGTTCGGAGCCTCTCCACGAGCAGTACTTC

J: TRBJ1-5
V: TRBV7-2
size: -
D: -
CDR3: CASSLGYNRVSNQPQHF
DNA: TGTGCCAGCAGCTTAGGTTATAACAGGGTTAGCAATCAGCCCCAGCATTTT

J: TRBJ1-3
V: TRBV20-1
size: -
D: TRBD1
CDR3: CSARDSLNVYF
DNA: TGCAGTGCCCGGGACAGTCTAAACGTATATTTT

J: TRBJ2-1
V: TRBV27
size: -
D: -
CDR3: CASGGAGSLPYNEQFF
DNA: TGTGCCAGCGGCGGGGCGGGTTCCCTCCCCTACAATGAGCAGTTCTTC

J: TRBJ1-1
V: TRBV5-8
size: once
D: TRBD1
CDR3: CASSLGGAATEAFF
DNA: TGTGCCAGCAGTTTAGGGGGCGCGGCGACTGAAGCTTTCTTT

J: TRBJ2-3
V: TRBV6-5
size: -
D: -
CDR3: CASSVLLADTQYF
DNA: TGTGCCAGCAGTGTTTTACTAGCAGATACGCAGTATTTT

J: TRBJ1-3
V: TRBV10-3
size: -
D: -
CDR3: CAISESVGARPGNTIYF
DNA: TGTGCCATCAGTGAGTCGGTGGGGGCGCGACCTGGAAACACCATATATTTT

J: TRBJ1-2
V: TRBV21-1
size: once
D: -
CDR3: CASSKGQKWGRIERGYTF
DNA: TGTGCCAGCAGCAAGGGGCAAAAATGGGGGCGTATTGAGAGGGGCTACACCTTC